The 7 T cell receptor beta chains below come from one sample, sequenced in a study of blood T cell repertoires in COVID-19. Sequencing used immunoSEQ multiplex PCR; TCRdb keeps in-frame clones, though not all of them. The sample lists approximately 25,000 clones, around 83% seen once, with approximately 8.6% in the top ten. Material for sequencing was peripheral blood. The receptor set was obtained from a human donor in a cohort sampled during active COVID-19.

This chain joins TRBV6-5 and TRBJ2-7; 7 bases map to TRBD1. The CDR3 runs 15 residues. Germline CDR1 and CDR2: MNHEY and SVGAGI. The ends lost 7 bases at V and 6 bases at J; junction bases unmatched: 15. CDR3 bases: TGTGCCAGCATAAGTCGGCGAGGGGGCGAGGGCGAGCAGTACTTC. Its protein product is CASISRRGGEGEQYF.

This chain links TRBV7-8 with TRBJ2-4, with 7 bases identical to TRBD2. Germline V gene sequence: CDR1 SGHVS, CDR2 FQNEAQ. The CDR3 is 15 amino acids. Trimming took 4 bases from V and 0 from J; bases not matched to a gene: 3. The CDR3 region has the DNA TGTGCCAGCAGCTCGGGGGGAGTAGCCAAAAACATTCAGTACTTC. Its translation: CASSSGGVAKNIQYF.

This chain links TRBV7-2 with TRBJ2-1, with 8 positions matching TRBD2. The CDR3 sequence is 17 residues long. Losses at the gene ends were 5 bases for V and 6 bases for J; bases not matched to a gene: 15. Germline loops: CDR1 SGHTA, CDR2 FQGNSA. CDR3 amino acids: CASSPSVGLAEVNEQFF. For the CDR3, the DNA is TGTGCCAGCAGCCCCTCGGTCGGACTAGCCGAAGTCAATGAGCAGTTCTTC.

The CDR3 region is CASSRRGRRTGELFF. The CDR3 DNA reads TGTGCCAGCAGCCGCAGGGGGCGCAGGACCGGGGAGCTGTTTTTT. This rearrangement joins TRBV28 to TRBJ2-2, with 8 bases fitting TRBD1. J was trimmed by 5 bases and V by 6 bases; bases with no gene match: 8. The germline V gene has CDR1 MDHEN and CDR2 SYDVKM. This CDR3 contains 15 residues.

The rearrangement uses TRBV18 and TRBJ1-1; TRBD1 agrees at 10 bases. The CDR3 totals 16 residues. The junction had 6 bases not matched to a gene; V was cut back by 3 bases and J by 2 bases. Germline V gene data show CDR1 as KGHSH and CDR2 as LQKENI. The CDR3 bases are TGTGCCAGCTCACCGAGGACAGGGGGGATCAACACTGAAGCTTTCTTT. It encodes CASSPRTGGINTEAFF.

The CDR3 region has the DNA TGTGCCACCAGCAGGGAAAAGGGGGCTGTCTATGGCTACACCTTC. Amino acids: CATSREKGAVYGYTF. This chain connects TRBV15 to TRBJ1-2, with 7 bases fitting TRBD1. With V trimmed by 3 bases and J by 4 bases, 8 bases remained unmatched. Germline CDR1 and CDR2: LNHNV and YYDKDF (reference sequence). The CDR3 is 15 amino acids. The variable domain in full, completed from reference TRBV15 and TRBJ1-2, reads DAMVIQNPRYQVTQFGKPVTLSCSQTLNHNVMYWYQQKSSQAPKLLFHYYDKDFNNEADTPDNFQSRRPNTSFCFLDIRSPGLGDTAMYLCATSREKGAVYGYTFGSGTRLTVV.

V usage is TRBV7-9 and J usage is TRBJ1-1, with 7 nucleotides matching TRBD1. J was trimmed by 2 bases and V by 5 bases; bases with no gene match: 5. CDR3 length: 14 residues. Germline CDR1 is SEHNR and CDR2 is FQNEAQ (reference sequence). The CDR3 coding sequence is TGTGCCAGCAGCCCGGGACAGATAAACACTGAAGCTTTCTTT. Its protein is CASSPGQINTEAFF.